What follows are 10 T cell receptor beta chains derived from one specimen sequenced in a study of blood T cell repertoires in COVID-19. TCRdb's table, derived via immunoSEQ multiplex PCR, lists solely in-frame clones and lacks some. The data show roughly 210,000 clones, roughly 84% seen once. Source material: PBMCs or T cells enriched from blood (not recorded which). All receptors derive from a man under 40 in a cohort exposed to, infected with or recovered from COVID-19 (not recorded which).

This chain joins TRBV28 and TRBJ1-4; TRBD1 matches at 9 bases. V was pared by 5 bases and J by 0 bases, with 7 bases of the junction left unmatched. The CDR3 contains 17 residues. Germline CDR1 is MDHEN and CDR2 is SYDVKM. The CDR3 DNA reads as TGTGCCAGCAGTCCGGGACAGGGATTTGCAACTAATGAAAAACTGTTTTTT. It is translated as CASSPGQGFATNEKLFF.

On this clone: This sample also contains other DNA sequences that code for the same CDR3. This chain joins TRBV6-5 and TRBJ1-5; D may be TRBD1 (5 bases). Between the trimmed V and J ends, which lost 6 bases and 4 bases, there was a span of 10 bases. The CDR3 loop spans 13 amino acids. The germline V gene encodes CDR1 MNHEY and CDR2 SVGAGI. CDR3: CASRPGGNQPQHF. DNA of the CDR3: TGTGCCAGCAGACCTGGGGGGAATCAGCCCCAGCATTTT.

This clone has only a few counts. V is TRBV6-1 and J is TRBJ2-1; 10 bases map to TRBD1. Germline V gene data show CDR1 as MNHNS and CDR2 as SASEGT. Losses at the gene ends were 3 bases for V and 8 bases for J; bases not matched to a gene: 4. This CDR3 has 14 amino acids. CDR3 protein: CASSETTGGDEQFF. The DNA of the CDR3 is TGTGCCAGCAGTGAGACGACAGGGGGCGATGAGCAGTTCTTC.

The chain couples TRBV5-1 to TRBJ2-3; D not certain. The germline V gene encodes CDR1 SGHRS and CDR2 YFSETQ. This CDR3 comprises 12 residues. V dropped 2 bases and J dropped 6 bases, with 7 bases sitting between them. CDR3 DNA sequence: TGCGCCAGCAGCTTTTCCAGGGATACGCAGTATTTT. Its translation is CASSFSRDTQYF.

This clone appeared once. The chain uses TRBV12-5 and TRBJ2-2; TRBD2 agrees at 14 bases. Trimming cost V 3 bases and J 6 bases; bases outside gene matches: 6. There are 17 residues in the CDR3. CDR1 is LGHNT and CDR2 is FRNRAP in the germline V gene. The CDR3 spells CASGFMGLAGEAGELFF. The CDR3 DNA sequence: TGTGCTAGTGGTTTCATGGGACTAGCGGGAGAGGCCGGGGAGCTGTTTTTT.

The chain combines TRBV7-9 with TRBJ1-2, with D possibly being TRBD1 (5 bases). The CDR3 sequence is 14 residues long. Looked up from germline, CDR1 is SEHNR and CDR2 is FQNEAQ (reference sequence). V was clipped by 0 bases and J by 8 bases, with 13 bases between them. The chain's CDR3 is CASSLATAGRGYTF. CDR3 bases: TGTGCCAGCAGCTTAGCGACGGCAGGGCGCGGCTACACCTTC.

V gene TRBV5-8 combines with J gene TRBJ1-1; TRBD1 might be the D (5 bases). The CDR3 sequence is 13 residues long. Germline values: CDR1 SGHTS, CDR2 YDEGEE. Trimming removed 0 bases at V and 5 bases at J, with 8 bases between. CDR3 nucleotide sequence: TGTGCCAGCAGCTTGGACGGGGGGACTGAAGCTTTCTTT. Encoded protein: CASSLDGGTEAFF.

The V call is TRBV10-3, the J call TRBJ2-7, with D maybe TRBD2 (5 bases). The CDR3 spans 16 residues. Germline-derived CDR1 and CDR2 are ENHRY and SYGVKD. Trimming pared 2 bases from V and 0 bases from J, leaving 14 bases between. CDR3 region: CAISEPGKRRSYEQYF. CDR3 in DNA: TGTGCCATCAGTGAGCCGGGAAAGCGGCGCTCCTACGAGCAGTACTTC.

The rearrangement links TRBV4-2 to TRBJ2-7; 7 bases line up with TRBD2. J lost 7 bases, V lost 0 bases, and 15 bases had no gene match. This CDR3 contains 17 residues. CDR1 is LGHNA and CDR2 is YNFKEQ in the germline V gene. The CDR3 DNA follows: TGTGCCAGCAGCCAAGATACGGGGGGAGGGCCGCGGGGTGAGCAGTACTTC. This encodes CASSQDTGGGPRGEQYF.

This sequence joins TRBV7-8 and TRBJ1-6, with 7 bases fitting TRBD1. CDR1 is SGHVS, CDR2 FQNEAQ, per germline. This CDR3 has 16 amino acids. The trim removed 1 base at V and 5 bases at J, leaving 5 bases unmatched. CDR3 bases: TGTGCCAGCAGCTTAGGGAGACAGGGCGATAATTCACCCCTCCACTTT. As protein: CASSLGRQGDNSPLHF.